The T cell receptor (beta chain) under discussion was sequenced for a study of blood T cell repertoires in COVID-19. CDR1 is SGHDT and CDR2 is YYEEEE in the germline V gene. The CDR3 contains 17 residues. V shed 0 bases, J shed 8 bases, and the junction held 10 bases outside the gene matches. Repertoires were generated with immunoSEQ multiplex PCR, while TCRdb's copy carries only in-frame clones and drops some. The sample yields roughly 100,000 clones, 70% to 90% seen once. This TCR was recovered from a man in his fifties or sixties with active or convalescent COVID-19. Source material: peripheral blood. V is TRBV5-6 and J is TRBJ1-6; TRBD1 matches at 8 bases. The DNA of the CDR3 is TGTGCCAGCAGCTTGGCGGCAGGGGGCGCCCTCCATTCACCCCTCCACTTT. It codes for CASSLAAGGALHSPLHF.